This TCR beta chain was recovered during a study of cytomegalovirus exposure and HLA in healthy donors. Study in general: The 120 validation repertoires, a later analysis reported, used the same platform as the approximately 670 repertoires from the first cohort. Study-level points and caveats: Among the CMV-associated chains, a few were confirmed in vitro as specific for CMV antigens.

Measured with immunoSEQ multiplex PCR; TCRdb has only the in-frame clones, and not every one. Among approximately 260,000 clones listed, about 90% were seen once. From germline, CDR1 is MDHEN and CDR2 SYDVKM. The CDR3 consists of 18 residues. Germline trimming cut 2 bases from V and 7 bases from J; bases unmatched to any gene: 11. On this clone: Its antigen is not identified.

The chain carries TRBV28 and TRBJ2-1; the match to TRBD2 covers 13 bases. The sequence came from a woman aged 25 to 39 in good health and CMV-seropositive. Sequenced input: PBMCs. In DNA form, the CDR3 reads TGTGCCAGCAGTTTACCGACTAGCGGGAGGATATCTACAAATGAGCAGTTCTTC. Its translation is CASSLPTSGRISTNEQFF. Variable domain in full (rest from reference TRBV28 and TRBJ2-1): DVKVTQSSRYLVKRTGEKVFLECVQDMDHENMFWYRQDPGLGLRLIYFSYDVKMKEKGDIPEGYSVSREKKERFSLILESASTNQTSMYLCASSLPTSGRISTNEQFFGPGTRLTVL.